Presented here are 12 T cell receptor beta chains from one specimen sequenced in a study of shared clonotypes between healthy human individuals. TCRdb's table, derived via immunoSEQ multiplex PCR, lists solely in-frame clones and lacks some. This sample has 2 million to 2.5 million clones, with around 90% found just once. Sequenced material: naive CD4+ T cells from PBMCs. The subset: CD45RA+ positively selected. The source of these receptors is a man aged 18 to 29 in good health. Some clones in this sample may be carry-over from other donors' samples.

V gene TRBV7-6 combines with J gene TRBJ1-5; D is uncertain. This CDR3 is 13 amino acids long. V lost 5 bases and J 2 bases, leaving 7 bases between the germline ends. The germline V gene has CDR1 SGHVS and CDR2 FNYEAQ. CDR3 amino acids: CASSKGGNQPQHF. As DNA, the CDR3 is TGTGCCAGCAGCAAGGGTGGCAATCAGCCCCAGCATTTT. Supplemented by reference TRBV7-6 and TRBJ1-5, the full variable domain reads GAGVSQSPRYKVTKRGQDVALRCDPISGHVSLYWYRQALGQGPEFLTYFNYEAQQDKSGLPNDRFSAERPEGSISTLTIQRTEQRDSAMYRCASSKGGNQPQHFGDGTRLSIL.

This clone has only one observation. V gene TRBV5-1 combines with J gene TRBJ1-3; 7 bases fit TRBD1. In germline, CDR1 is SGHRS, CDR2 YFSETQ. There are 15 residues in the CDR3. Unmatched junction bases numbered 5, after V lost 3 bases and J lost 2 bases. CDR3: CASSSYTGAGNTIYF. CDR3 coding DNA: TGCGCCAGCAGCTCATATACAGGGGCTGGAAACACCATATATTTT.

This sequence joins TRBV9 and TRBJ2-2; 15 bases fit TRBD2. This CDR3 has 18 residues. Per germline, CDR1 SGDLS and CDR2 YYNGEE. The trim removed 3 bases at V and 2 bases at J, leaving 5 bases unmatched. CDR3 region: CASSARTSGRVNTGELFF. The CDR3 DNA reads as TGTGCCAGCAGCGCTCGGACTAGCGGGAGGGTAAACACCGGGGAGCTGTTTTTT.

This chain links TRBV6-1 with TRBJ2-3; D not certain. CDR1 and CDR2 (germline): MNHNS, SASEGT. The length of the CDR3 is 19 residues. Deletions cut 3 bases from V and 0 bases from J, with 22 bases between. The CDR3 DNA reads TGTGCCAGCAGTGACTTTCTTGGTTTTATAAGGAAAAGCACAGATACGCAGTATTTT. It translates to CASSDFLGFIRKSTDTQYF.

The V call is TRBV5-1, the J call TRBJ2-7, with 14 bases lining up with TRBD2. This CDR3 region has 16 residues. Germline V lookup: CDR1 SGHRS, CDR2 YFSETQ. The trim removed 4 bases at V and 6 bases at J, leaving 9 bases unmatched. The CDR3 is CASSQTTSGRAREQYF. The CDR3 DNA sequence: TGCGCCAGCAGCCAGACGACTAGCGGGAGGGCCCGCGAGCAGTACTTC.

Concerning this clone: Other DNA sequences in the same sample also yield this CDR3. The rearrangement links TRBV5-4 to TRBJ2-5; D is perhaps TRBD1 or TRBD2 (5 bases each). The CDR3 contains 13 residues. Germline-derived CDR1 and CDR2 are SGHNT and YYREEE (reference sequence). Trimming removed 0 bases from V and 5 bases from J, with 8 bases in between. CDR3 amino acids: CASSLAGPETQYF. The CDR3 DNA follows: TGTGCCAGCAGCTTGGCGGGGCCTGAGACCCAGTACTTC. Full variable domain (remainder filled in from reference TRBV5-4 and TRBJ2-5): ETGVTQSPTHLIKTRGQQVTLRCSSQSGHNTVSWYQQALGQGPQFIFQYYREEENGRGNFPPRFSGLQFPNYSSELNVNALELDDSALYLCASSLAGPETQYFGPGTRLLVL.

This rearrangement joins TRBV7-3 to TRBJ2-7, with a possible D match to TRBD2 (5 bases). The CDR3 sequence is 12 residues long. V dropped 5 bases and J dropped 6 bases, with 11 bases sitting between them. Germline loops: CDR1 SGHTA, CDR2 FQGTGA. The CDR3 region is CASSPNGGEQYF. The CDR3 DNA reads as TGTGCCAGCAGCCCAAACGGAGGCGAGCAGTACTTC.

Regarding this clone: The same CDR3 is also encoded by other DNA sequences in this sample. This chain joins TRBV10-3 and TRBJ2-5; D tentatively fits TRBD1 or TRBD2 (5 bases each). Germline V gene sequence: CDR1 ENHRY, CDR2 SYGVKD. Deletions cut 6 bases from V and 0 bases from J, with 8 bases between. The CDR3 totals 13 residues. CDR3 loop: CAISGTNQETQYF. CDR3 DNA sequence: TGTGCCATCAGCGGGACCAACCAAGAGACCCAGTACTTC.

V gene TRBV18 combines with J gene TRBJ2-7; the match to TRBD1 covers 9 bases. The germline V gene has CDR1 KGHSH and CDR2 LQKENI. CDR3 length equals 15 residues. V shed 3 bases, J shed 3 bases, and the junction held 6 bases outside the gene matches. The CDR3 loop is CASSPGQGVDYEQYF. The CDR3 coding sequence is TGTGCCAGCTCACCGGGACAGGGAGTAGACTACGAGCAGTACTTC.

The genes are TRBV29-1 and TRBJ2-2; 11 bases are a match to TRBD2. The germline V gene has CDR1 SQVTM and CDR2 ANQGSEA. J lost 4 bases, V lost 4 bases, and 2 bases had no gene match. This CDR3 comprises 14 residues. CDR3 nucleotide sequence: TGCAGCGTTGGGCTAGCGGGAGGCACCGGGGAGCTGTTTTTT. Translation: CSVGLAGGTGELFF.

This CDR3 is CASSLAGAVSYEQYF. In DNA, the CDR3 is TGTGCCAGCAGCTTGGCCGGGGCCGTCTCCTACGAGCAGTACTTC. The chain uses TRBV5-4 and TRBJ2-7; D may be TRBD1 or TRBD2 (5 bases each). This CDR3 has 15 amino acids. With 0 bases removed from V and 0 bases from J, the gap between germline ends came to 10 bases. The germline V gene encodes CDR1 SGHNT and CDR2 YYREEE (reference sequence).

As concerns this clone: Distinct nucleotide sequences in the sample also encode this CDR3. The rearrangement uses TRBV6-5 and TRBJ1-2; 9 nucleotides match TRBD1. The CDR3 is 12 residues long. CDR1 is MNHEY, CDR2 SVGAGI, per germline. Trimming at V came to 4 bases and at J to 8 bases, leaving 2 bases not matched to a gene. This CDR3 is CASSWTGDGYTF. As DNA, the CDR3 is TGTGCCAGCAGTTGGACAGGGGACGGCTACACCTTC.